This T cell receptor (beta chain) was found in a study of T cells in Graves' hyperthyroidism and ophthalmopathy (dated by TCRdb to the late 2010s). Some background on the complete study: Peripheral blood was sampled at the time of initial diagnosis, prior to any treatment. To identify TCR V-J signatures that set the groups apart, the researchers used a discovery cohort of roughly 100 patients, made up of about 44 with Graves' ophthalmopathy and about 55 with stable Graves' hyperthyroidism. Prospective prediction of ophthalmopathy was tested in an independent validation cohort of under 20 hyperthyroidism patients and 15 to 17 patients who later progressed to ophthalmopathy. The 90 to 100 discovery patients were randomly divided into training and test sets at a 7:3 ratio. The study also compared thyroid tissue and blood T-cell repertoires from about six Graves' hyperthyroidism patients. After sampling, hyperthyroidism patients received methimazole starting at 30 mg daily, and ophthalmopathy patients received high-dose intravenous methylprednisolone. TCR Vbeta CDR3 sequencing of approximately 140 peripheral blood samples (over 40 ophthalmopathy, approximately 80 hyperthyroidism and about 17 progressor patients) is reported in the paper.

On this clonotype: The clone's antigen remains unknown. Base qualities were left out, and no much larger clone turns up one base away.

Between the V and J ends, shortened by 1 base and 4 bases respectively, the junction contains 7 bases. The germline V gene gives CDR1 as SGHTA and CDR2 as FQGTGA. Including the terminal cysteine and phenylalanine, the CDR3 comprises 13 residues. Of all the DNA, just the CDR3 is kept, 39 bases in frame from base 1. The hyperthyroidism patients were between 18 and 65 years old and newly diagnosed, with a disease duration of less than 2 months. Exclusion was applied to patients with uncontrolled infections, other autoimmune diseases, pregnancy or lactation. Diagnoses were based on clinical symptoms, serum thyroxine and TRAb, thyroid ultrasound and orbital computed tomography. Blood from progressor patients was collected at the time of first diagnosis with hyperthyroidism, before any ophthalmopathy symptoms had appeared. PBMCs were separated from about 10 ml of fresh peripheral blood using Ficoll-Paque density gradient centrifugation. Patients classed as progressors first received a Graves' hyperthyroidism diagnosis and then went on to develop ophthalmopathy during follow-up. Total RNA was extracted using Trizol reagent, and RNA quality was assessed on an Agilent 2100 Bioanalyzer.

What the study reported, not specific to this receptor: A model built on a 13 V-J signature distinguished ophthalmopathy from stable hyperthyroidism, reaching 85% to 90% sensitivity and around 82% specificity in cross-validation and 80%/75% in testing. Most expanded thyroid clonotypes (frequency above 0.001) were also detected in blood, a finding suggesting that blood repertoires may reflect thyroid immune responses. In validation, progression to ophthalmopathy was predicted by the model with nearly 71% sensitivity and just over 72% specificity, a median of approximately 6.5 months before onset. No statistical method was used to fix the sample size in advance, and group allocation was not hidden from the investigators.

TCR beta CDR3 regions were amplified from RNA transcripts. For the first round of RT-PCR on the TCR CDR3, the HTBI primer set was used together with the Qiagen OneStep RT-PCR kit. Libraries were constructed in a second round of multiplex PCR, after which size selection and purification were performed. Libraries were sequenced paired-end with 100 bp reads on an Illumina HiSeq2000. In the source study's methods: SOAPnuke was used to process the raw data, removing reads that contained adapters or uncalled bases, had a mean Phred below 15, or lacked an exact match to the constant primer or identifier. High-quality paired reads were merged using COPE v1.2.5, and each unique nucleotide sequence was defined as a clonotype. MiTCR v1.1 was used to align the clonotypes against IMGT TRBV, TRBD and TRBJ reference segments. The analysis included only V-J combinations with a frequency above 0.0001, which together covered more than 98% of the repertoires. A TCS score was defined as the ratio of F50 (clonal expansion) to E x V (chaos), with BLOSUM62-based TCRdist applied between CDR3 peptides within each V-J. Welch's t-statistics and random forest reduced around 550 V-J features to about 12, which were used in a naive Bayes classifier (R e1071). The raw public reads went through TCRdb reprocessing: fastp at Q25, MiXCR clone calling, in-frame beta chains kept. CDR3 protein duplicates are merged, each entry listing the most common genes and DNA. Here the V and J calls rest on TCRdb's processing, not on the authors' analysis. The sample table contains some 350,000 distinct CDR3 sequences; only one count was recorded for more than 15% of them. 28% of the sample is held by the ten biggest clonotypes.

Sequencing input: blood. Here the chain combines TRBV7-3 and TRBJ2-5; matching of 5 bases hints at TRBD1 as the D gene. The sequence was obtained from a woman aged 18-29 years with Graves' hyperthyroidism that later progressed to Graves' ophthalmopathy. CDR3 protein: CASSLMQGETQYF. The DNA reads as follows: TGTGCCAGCAGCTTAATGCAGGGAGAGACCCAGTACTTC. Joined to the reference TRBV7-3 and TRBJ2-5 proteins, this CDR3 gives the full variable domain: GAGVSQTPSNKVTEKGKYVELRCDPISGHTALYWYRQSLGQGPEFLIYFQGTGAADDSGLPNDRFFAVRPEGSVSTLKIQRTERGDSAVYLCASSLMQGETQYFGPGTRLLVL.